This TCR beta chain was captured in a study of post-analysis software for immune sequencing data. cDNA libraries of TCR beta carried unique molecular identifiers. MiXCR, applied by TCRdb to the PCR reads, yields one record per CDR3 protein. Of 400,000 to 500,000 distinct CDR3 sequences listed, roughly 40% are singletons. Remarks on this clonotype: Its antigen is not identified.

Study findings and constraints: Significantly decreased normalized Chao1 diversity was recorded for multiple sclerosis patients relative to controls.

The sample was blood. The receptor's source is a girl aged 2-10 years with multiple sclerosis.

In DNA form, the CDR3 reads TGCGCCAGCACCGCCACCGGGACACTCCAAGAGACCCAGTACTTC. Residues: CASTATGTLQETQYF. The chain combines TRBV5-1 with TRBJ2-5; possible D gene TRBD1, 6 bases. The V and J ends lost 6 bases and 1 base respectively, with 16 bases between them. The CDR3 covers 15 residues. Germline V gene lookup returns CDR1 SGHRS and CDR2 YFSETQ.